This TCR beta chain was observed in a study of response to subunit inactivated influenza vaccine. Broader study findings: That few new T cells are recruited by each seasonal influenza vaccination was the authors' suggestion.

Germline V gene sequence: CDR1 SGHRS, CDR2 YFSETQ. Between the trimmed V and J ends, which lost 5 bases and 4 bases, there was a span of 16 bases. The CDR3 spans 14 residues. There are a few counts of this clonotype. The antigen is not known. Each CDR3 protein is one row after TCRdb ran MiXCR on the RT-PCR reads. The table includes about 780,000 distinct CDR3 sequences, 18% detected once. The sample consisted of PBMCs from blood, taken 4 to 6 days after vaccination. The rearrangement uses TRBV5-1 and TRBJ2-7; a weak D match, TRBD2 (6 bases). This receptor was obtained from a man aged 50 or older who received an inactivated influenza vaccine. In DNA, the CDR3 is TGCGCCAGCAGTCCCGGGACTGAAAAATACGAGCAGTACTTC. Encoded protein: CASSPGTEKYEQYF.